A selection of T cell receptor beta chains follows, all from one sample in a study of Graves' ophthalmopathy and Graves' hyperthyroidism. MiXCR, run by TCRdb on the multiplex PCR reads, gives a single entry per CDR3 protein. The sample yields 400,000 to 450,000 distinct CDR3 sequences, 20% to 25% seen once. The sequenced material came from peripheral blood. The receptors here all came from a woman under 30 with stable Graves' hyperthyroidism. The CDR3 runs from the conserved cysteine through the conserved F or W. The D gene is left open where the match is weak. Size is omitted from some rows. Given values are once, few, many or a class for expanded clones.

clone_size: NA; v_call: TRBV27; j_call: TRBJ1-1; d_call: NA; cdr3_aa: CASSWGQDTEAFF; cdr3_nt: TGTGCCAGCAGTTGGGGGCAAGACACTGAAGCTTTCTTT
clone_size: many; v_call: TRBV6-2/TRBV6-3; j_call: TRBJ2-2; d_call: NA; cdr3_aa: CASSYSIRFKANTGELFF; cdr3_nt: TGTGCCAGCAGTTACTCGATCAGATTTAAAGCGAACACCGGGGAGCTGTTTTTT
clone_size: many; v_call: TRBV5-1; j_call: TRBJ1-2; d_call: TRBD1; cdr3_aa: CASQYGDRGYGYTF; cdr3_nt: TGCGCCAGCCAATACGGGGACAGAGGCTATGGCTACACCTTC
clone_size: many; v_call: TRBV6-1; j_call: TRBJ1-3; d_call: NA; cdr3_aa: CASSPSIGPGNTIYF; cdr3_nt: TGTGCCAGCAGTCCATCCATAGGACCTGGAAACACCATATATTTT
clone_size: many; v_call: TRBV5-4; j_call: TRBJ2-5; d_call: TRBD2; cdr3_aa: CASSVTHLGGETQYF; cdr3_nt: TGTGCCAGCAGCGTAACCCACCTCGGGGGGGAGACCCAGTACTTC
clone_size: NA; v_call: TRBV12-3/TRBV12-4; j_call: TRBJ2-5; d_call: NA; cdr3_aa: CASSLGVGGHQETQYF; cdr3_nt: TGTGCCAGCAGTTTGGGAGTAGGGGGGCACCAAGAGACCCAGTACTTC
clone_size: many; v_call: TRBV5-4; j_call: TRBJ1-2; d_call: NA; cdr3_aa: CASSLIGPAGIVGYTF; cdr3_nt: TGTGCCAGCAGCTTGATCGGCCCGGCAGGGATAGTTGGCTACACCTTC
clone_size: many; v_call: TRBV5-1; j_call: TRBJ2-5; d_call: NA; cdr3_aa: CASSYYSVQETQYF; cdr3_nt: TGCGCCAGCAGCTACTATAGCGTCCAAGAGACCCAGTACTTC
clone_size: NA; v_call: TRBV6-2/TRBV6-3; j_call: TRBJ1-4; d_call: NA; cdr3_aa: CASSYGQNEKLFF; cdr3_nt: TGTGCCAGCAGTTACGGACAGAATGAAAAACTGTTTTTT
clone_size: many; v_call: TRBV6-2/TRBV6-3; j_call: TRBJ1-1; d_call: NA; cdr3_aa: CASSYGSWSEAFF; cdr3_nt: TGTGCCAGCAGTTACGGGAGTTGGTCTGAAGCTTTCTTT
clone_size: NA; v_call: TRBV30; j_call: TRBJ1-1; d_call: NA; cdr3_aa: CAWTGPLGAFF; cdr3_nt: TGTGCCTGGACAGGACCTCTTGGAGCTTTCTTT
clone_size: many; v_call: TRBV7-2; j_call: TRBJ2-2; d_call: TRBD1; cdr3_aa: CASSLIGGGQGGGELFF; cdr3_nt: TGTGCCAGCAGCTTAATAGGGGGGGGACAGGGAGGCGGGGAGCTGTTTTTT
clone_size: NA; v_call: TRBV12-3/TRBV12-4; j_call: TRBJ1-2; d_call: NA; cdr3_aa: CASSSSRVDYGYTF; cdr3_nt: TGTGCCAGCAGTTCTAGCAGGGTAGACTATGGCTACACCTTC
clone_size: many; v_call: TRBV19; j_call: TRBJ1-5; d_call: TRBD1; cdr3_aa: CATRDRHYSNQPQHF; cdr3_nt: TGTGCCACTCGGGACAGGCACTATAGCAATCAGCCCCAGCATTTT
clone_size: many; v_call: TRBV28; j_call: TRBJ2-7; d_call: NA; cdr3_aa: CASSSGLLYEQYF; cdr3_nt: TGTGCCAGCAGTTCAGGACTACTCTACGAGCAGTACTTC
clone_size: many; v_call: TRBV27; j_call: TRBJ2-5; d_call: TRBD2; cdr3_aa: CASWFAGGETQYF; cdr3_nt: TGTGCCAGCTGGTTCGCGGGAGGAGAGACCCAGTACTTC